This TCR beta chain was sequenced in a study of T cell responses to AZD1222 COVID-19 vaccine. Libraries were prepared by immunoSEQ multiplex PCR; TCRdb keeps only in-frame clonotypes and omits some of them. Among more than 110,000 clones, nearly 95% were seen once, and the ten largest hold 5% to 6.5%. The CDR3 runs to 14 residues. Germline V lookup: CDR1 KGHSH, CDR2 LQKENI. Trimming stripped 6 bases from V and 8 bases from J, with 16 bases between. This clone was recorded only once. The sample here was peripheral blood, taken on day 0 of AZD1222 vaccination. This TCR was sampled from an adult in good health. The chain joins TRBV18 to TRBJ1-4; D is unresolved. The CDR3 DNA follows: TGTGCCAGCTCCCCGGTGGAGGGCCGAGAAAAACTGTTTTTT. It yields the protein CASSPVEGREKLFF.